This T cell receptor beta chain was identified during a study of T-cell reconstitution after alpha-beta-depleted transplantation in children. During its preparation, the TCRbeta library received unique molecular identifiers. TCRdb processed the PCR reads anew with MiXCR; each CDR3 protein has one entry. This sample yields 250,000 to 300,000 distinct CDR3 sequences, of which roughly 11% are seen a single time; 23% belongs to the top ten. Points from the study as a whole: One year post-transplant, T-cell counts and diversity were largely derived from T cells produced anew. Two months or so post-transplant, alpha-beta T cells reportedly derived from several hundred expanded graft clones.

This clonotype showed up many times. Antigen: not known. The sample was peripheral blood, taken 180 days after TCRalphabeta/CD19-depleted stem cell transplant. The source of this sequence is a male patient aged 2 to 10 who had a stem cell transplant for chronic granulomatous disease, so the T cells may come from the graft donor.

The chain's CDR3 is CASSLAPQGYTGELFF. CDR3 coding DNA: TGCGCCAGCAGCTTGGCCCCCCAGGGTTACACCGGGGAGCTGTTTTTT. The V call is TRBV5-1, the J call TRBJ2-2, with TRBD1 as a possible D gene (5 bases). The CDR3 length is 16 residues. CDR1 SGHRS and CDR2 YFSETQ come from the germline V gene. With 0 bases removed from V and 3 bases from J, the gap between germline ends came to 12 bases.